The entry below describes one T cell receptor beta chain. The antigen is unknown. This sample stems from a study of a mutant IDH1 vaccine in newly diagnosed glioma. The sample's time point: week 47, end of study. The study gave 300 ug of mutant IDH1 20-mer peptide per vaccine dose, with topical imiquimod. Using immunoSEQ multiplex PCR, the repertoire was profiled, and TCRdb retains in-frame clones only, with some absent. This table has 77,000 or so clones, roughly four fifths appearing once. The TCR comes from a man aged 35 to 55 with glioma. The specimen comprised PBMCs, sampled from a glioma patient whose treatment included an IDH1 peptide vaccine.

DNA of the CDR3: TGTGCCAGCAGCTTAGCGGGGGGGCTCAATGAGCAGTTCTTC. It codes for CASSLAGGLNEQFF. The chain couples TRBV11-2 to TRBJ2-1, with 8 bases matching TRBD2. V lost 1 base and J lost 6; bases outside the gene matches: 2. The V gene's germline CDR1 is SGHAT and CDR2 FQNNGV. This CDR3 comprises 14 residues. Filled out from reference TRBV11-2 and TRBJ2-1, the complete variable domain reads EAGVAQSPRYKIIEKRQSVAFWCNPISGHATLYWYQQILGQGPKLLIQFQNNGVVDDSQLPKDRFSAERLKGVDSTLKIQPAKLEDSAVYLCASSLAGGLNEQFFGPGTRLTVL.